This TCR beta chain is drawn from a study of CD8+CD57+ T cells in acquired aplastic anemia. Study details: CD4+ and CD8+ cells, once sorted, gave DNA averaging around 3.4 ug.

This clonotype was detected ten times or more. Its specificity is not known. The patients chosen for sequencing had shown expansion of CD8+CD57+ cells (detected by flow cytometry). Patients were treatment-naive when blood was sampled. The germline CDR1 and CDR2 sequences are SGDLS and YYNGEE. V was clipped by 3 bases and J by 4 bases; unmatched bases: 10. The CDR3 length is 16 residues. Study observations and caveats: Patients versus controls showed no significant CD8+ Simpson's diversity difference.

Profiling that covered TCR beta VDJ and CDR3 relied on genomic DNA as its template. TCRdb re-called the reads through MiXCR, storing one row per CDR3 protein. The table records about 470,000 distinct CDR3 sequences, around 33% of them present only once. The source is a human donor with aplastic anemia. The source material was sorted CD4+, CD8+, or CD8+CD57+ T cells (not recorded which) from PBMCs. The chain couples TRBV9 to TRBJ1-2; the match to TRBD1 covers 9 bases. For the CDR3, the DNA is TGTGCCAGCAGCGCACCTATAGACAGGGGGGGCTATGGCTACACCTTC. Protein sequence: CASSAPIDRGGYGYTF.